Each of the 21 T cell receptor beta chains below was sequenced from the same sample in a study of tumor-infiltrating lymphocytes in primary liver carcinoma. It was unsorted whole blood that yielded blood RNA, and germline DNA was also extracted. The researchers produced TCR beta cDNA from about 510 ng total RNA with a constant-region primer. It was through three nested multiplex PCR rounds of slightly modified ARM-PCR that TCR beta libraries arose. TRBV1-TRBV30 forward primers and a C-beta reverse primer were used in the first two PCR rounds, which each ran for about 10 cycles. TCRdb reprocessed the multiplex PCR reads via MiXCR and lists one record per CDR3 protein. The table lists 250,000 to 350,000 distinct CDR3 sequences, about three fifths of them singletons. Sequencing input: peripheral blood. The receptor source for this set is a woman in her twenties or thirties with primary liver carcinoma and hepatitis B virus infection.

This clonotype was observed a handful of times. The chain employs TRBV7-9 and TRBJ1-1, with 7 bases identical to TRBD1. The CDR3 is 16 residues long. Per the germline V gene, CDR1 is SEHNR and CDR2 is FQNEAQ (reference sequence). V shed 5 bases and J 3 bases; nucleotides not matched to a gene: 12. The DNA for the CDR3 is TGTGCCAGCAGCCCCCTCGCAGGGGGAGAGTACACTGAAGCTTTCTTT. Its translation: CASSPLAGGEYTEAFF.

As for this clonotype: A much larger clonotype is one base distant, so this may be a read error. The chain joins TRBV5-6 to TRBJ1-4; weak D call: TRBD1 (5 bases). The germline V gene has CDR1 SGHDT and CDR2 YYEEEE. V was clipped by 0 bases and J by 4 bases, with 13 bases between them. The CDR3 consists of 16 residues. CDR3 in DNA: TGTGCCAGCAGCTTGGGCAGGGTGTCCGTTAATGAAAAACTGTTTTTT. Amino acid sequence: CASSLGRVSVNEKLFF.

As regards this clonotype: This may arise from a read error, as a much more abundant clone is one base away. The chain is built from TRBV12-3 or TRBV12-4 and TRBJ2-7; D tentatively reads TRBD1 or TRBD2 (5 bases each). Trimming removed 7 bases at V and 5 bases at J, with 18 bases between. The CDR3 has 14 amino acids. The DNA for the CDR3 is TGTGCCAGCAATCCTCCGGGGCCCGAGCACGAGCAGTACTTC. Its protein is CASNPPGPEHEQYF.

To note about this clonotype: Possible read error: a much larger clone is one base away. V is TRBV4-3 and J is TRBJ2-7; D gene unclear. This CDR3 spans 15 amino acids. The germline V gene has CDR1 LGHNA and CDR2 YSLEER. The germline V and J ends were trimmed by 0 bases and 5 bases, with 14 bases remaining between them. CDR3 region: CASSQDMAATHEQYF. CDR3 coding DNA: TGCGCCAGCAGCCAAGATATGGCTGCCACCCACGAGCAGTACTTC.

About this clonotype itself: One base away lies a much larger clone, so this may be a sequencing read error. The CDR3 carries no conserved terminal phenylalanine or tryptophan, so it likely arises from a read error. The CDR3 bases are TGCAGCGTTGACGGGGGACCATGGATCGATGAGCAGTTCTCC. It specifies CSVDGGPWIDEQFS. This chain joins TRBV29-1 and TRBJ2-1; D may be TRBD2 (6 bases). With 3 bases removed from V and 8 bases from J, the gap between germline ends came to 17 bases. This CDR3 is 14 amino acids long. CDR1 and CDR2 (germline): SQVTM, ANQGSEA.

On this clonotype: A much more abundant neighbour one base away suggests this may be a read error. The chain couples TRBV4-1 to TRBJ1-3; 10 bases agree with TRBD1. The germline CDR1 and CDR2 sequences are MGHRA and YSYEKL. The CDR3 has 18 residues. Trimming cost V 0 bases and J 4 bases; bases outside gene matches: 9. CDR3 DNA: TGCGCCAGCAGCCAAGATTGGGACAGGGGAATAGGGGGAAACACCATATATTTT. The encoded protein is CASSQDWDRGIGGNTIYF.

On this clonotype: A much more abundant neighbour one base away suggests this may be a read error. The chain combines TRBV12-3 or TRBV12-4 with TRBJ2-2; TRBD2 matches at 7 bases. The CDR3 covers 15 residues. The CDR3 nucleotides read TGTGCCAGCGGCGTTGGGGGGGAAGGCACCGGGGAGCTGCTTTTT. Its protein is CASGVGGEGTGELLF.

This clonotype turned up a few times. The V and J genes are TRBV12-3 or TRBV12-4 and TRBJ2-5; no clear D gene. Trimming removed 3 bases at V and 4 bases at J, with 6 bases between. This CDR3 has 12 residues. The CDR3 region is CASSLIAETQYF. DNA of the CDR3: TGTGCCAGCAGTTTGATAGCAGAGACCCAGTACTTC.

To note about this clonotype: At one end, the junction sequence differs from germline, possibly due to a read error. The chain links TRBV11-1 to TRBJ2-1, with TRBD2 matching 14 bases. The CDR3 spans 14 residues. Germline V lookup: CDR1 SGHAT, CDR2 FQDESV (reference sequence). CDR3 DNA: TGTGCTAGCAGCCACGGGACTAGCGGGAGAGAGCAGTTCTTC. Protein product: CASSHGTSGREQFF.

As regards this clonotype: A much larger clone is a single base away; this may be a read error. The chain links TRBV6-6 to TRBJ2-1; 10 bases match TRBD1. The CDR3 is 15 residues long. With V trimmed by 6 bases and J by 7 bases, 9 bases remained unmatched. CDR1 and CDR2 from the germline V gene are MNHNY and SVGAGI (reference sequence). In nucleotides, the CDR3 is TGTGCCAGCAGCAAAAACCGGGACAGGGGTAATGAGCAGTTCTTC. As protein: CASSKNRDRGNEQFF.

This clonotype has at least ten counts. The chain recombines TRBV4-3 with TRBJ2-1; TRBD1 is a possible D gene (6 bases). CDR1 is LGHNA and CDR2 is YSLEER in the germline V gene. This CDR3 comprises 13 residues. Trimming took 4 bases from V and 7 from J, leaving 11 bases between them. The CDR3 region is CASSRGGRNEQFF. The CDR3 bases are TGCGCCAGCAGCCGAGGGGGACGGAATGAGCAGTTCTTC.

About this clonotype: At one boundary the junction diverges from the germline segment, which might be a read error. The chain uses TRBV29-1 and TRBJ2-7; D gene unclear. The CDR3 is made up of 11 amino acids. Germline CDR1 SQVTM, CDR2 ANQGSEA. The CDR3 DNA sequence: TGCAGCGCTCATAGCTCCTACGGGCAGTACTTC. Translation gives CSAHSSYGQYF.

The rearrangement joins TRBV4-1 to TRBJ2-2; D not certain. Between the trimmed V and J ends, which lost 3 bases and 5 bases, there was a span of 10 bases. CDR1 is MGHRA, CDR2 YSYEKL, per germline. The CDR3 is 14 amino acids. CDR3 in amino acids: CASSHAVETGELFF. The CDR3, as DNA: TGCGCCAGCAGCCACGCCGTCGAAACCGGGGAGCTGTTTTTT.

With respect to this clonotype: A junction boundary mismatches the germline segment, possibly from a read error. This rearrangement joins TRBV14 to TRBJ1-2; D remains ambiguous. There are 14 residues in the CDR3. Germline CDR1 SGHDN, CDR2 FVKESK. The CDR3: CVSSRHEGGYGYTF. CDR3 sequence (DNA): TGTGTCAGCAGCCGGCACGAGGGAGGCTATGGCTACACCTTC.

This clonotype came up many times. CDR3 protein: CASDGGSFLAGGYNEQFF. In DNA, the CDR3 is TGTGCCAGCGATGGGGGATCCTTTTTAGCGGGAGGATACAATGAGCAGTTCTTC. The gene calls are TRBV6-1 and TRBJ2-1; 10 bases are shared with TRBD2. Germline loops: CDR1 MNHNS, CDR2 SASEGT. The CDR3 sequence is 18 residues long. The ends lost 8 bases at V and 4 bases at J; junction bases unmatched: 17.

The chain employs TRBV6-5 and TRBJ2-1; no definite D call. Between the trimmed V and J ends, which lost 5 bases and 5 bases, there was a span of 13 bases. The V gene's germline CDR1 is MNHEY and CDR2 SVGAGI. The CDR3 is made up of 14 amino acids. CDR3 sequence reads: CASSHLGLDNEQFF. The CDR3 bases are TGTGCCAGCAGTCACCTCGGCCTGGACAATGAGCAGTTCTTC.

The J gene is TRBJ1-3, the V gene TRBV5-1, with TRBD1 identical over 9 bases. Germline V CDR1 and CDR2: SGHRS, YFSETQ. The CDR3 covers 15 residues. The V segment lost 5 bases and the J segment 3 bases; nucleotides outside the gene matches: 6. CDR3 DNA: TGCGCCAGCAGTTCGACAGGGGGGAGTGGAAACACCATATATTTT. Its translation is CASSSTGGSGNTIYF.

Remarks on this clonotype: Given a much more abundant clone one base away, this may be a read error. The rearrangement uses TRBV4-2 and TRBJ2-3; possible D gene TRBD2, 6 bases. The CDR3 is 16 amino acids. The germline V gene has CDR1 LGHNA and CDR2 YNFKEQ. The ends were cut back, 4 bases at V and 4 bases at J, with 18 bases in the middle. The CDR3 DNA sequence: TGTGCCAGCAGCCGCGAAGTAGCGGAAGGGCCAGATACGCAGTATTTT. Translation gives CASSREVAEGPDTQYF.

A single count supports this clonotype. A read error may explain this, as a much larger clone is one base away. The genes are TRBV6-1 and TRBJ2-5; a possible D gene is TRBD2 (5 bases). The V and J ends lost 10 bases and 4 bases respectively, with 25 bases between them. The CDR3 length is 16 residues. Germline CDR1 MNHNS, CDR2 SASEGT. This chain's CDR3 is CATDPSLSLEGETQYF. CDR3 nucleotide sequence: TGTGCCACCGATCCCTCCCTGAGTCTCGAGGGAGAGACCCAGTACTTC.

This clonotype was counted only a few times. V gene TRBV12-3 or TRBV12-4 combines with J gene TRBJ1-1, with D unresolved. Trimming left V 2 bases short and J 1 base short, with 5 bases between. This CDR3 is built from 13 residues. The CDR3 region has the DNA TGTGCCAGCAGTTTAATGGGGAACACTGAAGCTTTCTTT. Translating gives CASSLMGNTEAFF.

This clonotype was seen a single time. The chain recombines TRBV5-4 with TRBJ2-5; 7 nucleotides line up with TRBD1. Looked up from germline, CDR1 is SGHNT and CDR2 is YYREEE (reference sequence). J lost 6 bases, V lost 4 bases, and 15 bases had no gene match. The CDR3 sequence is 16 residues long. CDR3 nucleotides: TGTGCCAGCAGCCTACCTCCATCAGGGGGTAGGAAGACCCAGTACTTC. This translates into CASSLPPSGGRKTQYF.